This section outlines one T cell receptor (beta chain) sequence together with its context. What antigen it recognizes has not been identified. Base qualities are not provided; no much larger clone lies one nucleotide away. The CDR3 runs 11 amino acids, cysteine and phenylalanine included. Kept here is only the CDR3 DNA, which spans 33 bases and is read in frame from base 1. V gives up 3 bases and J gives up 9 bases, and the segment between their germline ends measures 9 bases. Based on the germline V gene (reference sequence), the CDR1 and CDR2 sequences are DFQATT and SNEGSKA. Library creation used PCR. Instrument on record: Illumina HiSeq 2500. Molecular barcoding was employed in the preparation of TCR libraries, with unique molecular identifiers being used to normalize TCRbeta repertoire quantification. TCRdb reprocessing: public reads trimmed at Q25 with fastp, clones called with MiXCR, in-frame beta chains kept. Each record represents a unique CDR3 protein, reported with the most common genes and DNA among its rows. For this sample the table gives about 980,000 distinct CDR3 sequences, of which about 29% were detected only once. The ten largest clones take up more than 25% of the sample.

This sample was taken from a study of T-cell reconstitution after alpha-beta-depleted transplantation in children (TCRdb year 2016). With respect to the entire study: The study quantitatively tracked T-cell immune reconstitution after TCRalphabeta/CD19-depleted allogeneic hematopoietic cell transplantation in children using TCR repertoire profiling. What the authors observed across the whole study: Hyperexpanded clone frequencies declined over subsequent months; after one year, T-cell counts and TCRbeta diversity were mostly attributed to newly produced T cells. Apparently early alphabetaT-cell count recovery about two months after transplant reportedly relied on only several hundred rapidly expanded clones derived from non-depleted graft cells. The high TCRbeta diversity at day 60 in some patients was ascribed to recipient T cells and intrathymic progenitors that had survived conditioning.

The treatment or condition label corresponds to: allogeneic hematopoietic cell transplantation with graft depleted of TCRalphabeta T cells and CD19 B cells. The children who served as transplant recipients had been given grafts of TCRalphabeta/CD19-depleted allogeneic hematopoietic cells. The sequence joins TRBV20-1 to TRBJ2-1, with the identity of the D gene unclear. Specimen: PBMCs, mostly from graft donor cells, collected 360 days after TCRalphabeta/CD19-depleted stem cell transplant. The sequence was obtained from a boy under two years old who had a stem cell transplant for SCID, so the T cells may come from the graft donor. In nucleotide form, the sequence is TGCAGTGCTAGCAGGCAGCTTGAGCAGTTCTTC. Its product reads: CSASRQLEQFF.